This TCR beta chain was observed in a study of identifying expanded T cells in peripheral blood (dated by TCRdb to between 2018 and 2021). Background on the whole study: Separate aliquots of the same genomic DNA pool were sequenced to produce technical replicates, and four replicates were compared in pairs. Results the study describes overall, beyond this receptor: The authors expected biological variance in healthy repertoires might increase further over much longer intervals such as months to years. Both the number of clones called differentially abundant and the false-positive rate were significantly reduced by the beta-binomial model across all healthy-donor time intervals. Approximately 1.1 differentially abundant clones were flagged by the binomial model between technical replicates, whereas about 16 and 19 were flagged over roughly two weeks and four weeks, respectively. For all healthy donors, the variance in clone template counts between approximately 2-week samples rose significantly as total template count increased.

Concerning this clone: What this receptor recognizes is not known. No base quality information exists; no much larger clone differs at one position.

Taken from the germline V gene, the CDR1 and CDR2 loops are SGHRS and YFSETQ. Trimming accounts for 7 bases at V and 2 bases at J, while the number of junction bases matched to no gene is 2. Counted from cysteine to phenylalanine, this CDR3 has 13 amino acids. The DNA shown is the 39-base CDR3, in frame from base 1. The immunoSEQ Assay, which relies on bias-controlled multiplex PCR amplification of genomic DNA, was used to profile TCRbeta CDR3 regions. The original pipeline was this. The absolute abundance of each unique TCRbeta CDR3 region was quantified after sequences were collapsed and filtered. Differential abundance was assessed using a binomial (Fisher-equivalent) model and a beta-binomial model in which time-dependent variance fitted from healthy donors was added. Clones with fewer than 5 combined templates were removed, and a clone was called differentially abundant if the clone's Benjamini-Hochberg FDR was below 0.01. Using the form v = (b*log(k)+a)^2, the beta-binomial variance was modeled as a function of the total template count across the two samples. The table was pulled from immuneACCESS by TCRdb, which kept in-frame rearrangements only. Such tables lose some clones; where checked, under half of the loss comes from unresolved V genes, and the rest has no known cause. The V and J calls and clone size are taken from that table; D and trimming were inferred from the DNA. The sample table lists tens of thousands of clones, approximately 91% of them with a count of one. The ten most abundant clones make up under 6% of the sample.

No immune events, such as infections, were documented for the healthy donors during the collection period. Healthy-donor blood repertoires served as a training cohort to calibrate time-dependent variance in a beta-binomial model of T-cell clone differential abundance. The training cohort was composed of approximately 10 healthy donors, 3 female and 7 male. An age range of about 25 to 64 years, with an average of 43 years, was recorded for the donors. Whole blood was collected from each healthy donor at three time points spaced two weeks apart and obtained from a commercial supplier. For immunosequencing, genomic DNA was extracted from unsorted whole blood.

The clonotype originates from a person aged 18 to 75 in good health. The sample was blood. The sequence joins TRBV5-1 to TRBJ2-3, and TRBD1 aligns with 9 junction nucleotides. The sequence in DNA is TGCGCCAGCGGGGACAGGGCCACAGATACGCAGTATTTT. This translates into CASGDRATDTQYF.